This is a list of T cell receptor beta chains from one sample in a study of blood T cell repertoires in COVID-19. Generated by immunoSEQ multiplex PCR, the TCRdb table keeps only in-frame clones and is missing some. The sample lists roughly 200,000 clones, about 85% occurring once. Sequencing was done on a sample of PBMCs or T cells enriched from blood (not recorded which). Receptor source: a man aged 35 to 55 who had recovered from COVID-19. Both conserved end residues are part of each CDR3. The D gene is left open where the match is weak. Clone size is shown for a subset of rows, as once, few, many or a class of expanded clone.

j_call d_call clone_size v_call cdr3_nt cdr3_aa
TRBJ2-5 . once TRBV24-1 TGTGCCACCAGTGATCCACAGGGGGAGGGAGAGACCCAGTACTTC CATSDPQGEGETQYF
TRBJ1-1 TRBD1 . TRBV6-5 TGTGCCAGCAGTCGAAGGGACAGGGGAAGCACTGAAGCTTTCTTT CASSRRDRGSTEAFF
TRBJ1-1 TRBD1 . TRBV12-3/TRBV12-4 TGTGCCAGCAGTTTAGTTGCAGGGGGTGAAGCTTTCTTT CASSLVAGGEAFF
TRBJ2-1 TRBD2 . TRBV5-1 TGCGCCAGCAGCTTGGCCAGCGGGAGTTTATTAAATGAGCAGTTCTTC CASSLASGSLLNEQFF
TRBJ2-3 TRBD2 . TRBV10-3 TGTGCCATAGCGGGAGATTCAGATACGCAGTATTTT CAIAGDSDTQYF
TRBJ2-1 . few TRBV4-3 TGCGCCAGCAGCCAAGACCTAGCCGGGACTCCGGCCAATGAGCAGTTCTTC CASSQDLAGTPANEQFF
TRBJ1-2 . . TRBV13 TGTGCCAGCAGCTTAGGTCCAGGGGACGGGGATGGCTACACCTTC CASSLGPGDGDGYTF
TRBJ2-1 TRBD2 . TRBV7-3 TGTGCCAGCAGCACAACTAGCGGGAACGACAATGAGCAGTTCTTC CASSTTSGNDNEQFF
TRBJ2-7 TRBD2 . TRBV7-9 TGTGCCACGGACCCTGTTCCCGGTACGGCTAGCGGGTTAAACTACGAGCAGTACTTC CATDPVPGTASGLNYEQYF
TRBJ2-3 . . TRBV30 TGTGCCTGGAGTGGGAACAGGAGAACCACAGATACGCAGTATTTT CAWSGNRRTTDTQYF
TRBJ2-7 TRBD2 many TRBV4-2 TGTGCCAGCAGCCAAGATACTAGCGGGAGCTACGAGCAGTACTTC CASSQDTSGSYEQYF
TRBJ2-1 TRBD2 . TRBV28 TGTGCCAGCAGGGAGTCGGGGACTAACCGCAATGAGCAGTTCTTC CASRESGTNRNEQFF
TRBJ2-7 TRBD1 . TRBV30 TGTGCCTGGACCTCTTCAGGGGGTAGCTACGAGCAGTACTTC CAWTSSGGSYEQYF
TRBJ2-1 . . TRBV4-2 TGTGCCAGCAGCCCGGGACTCCAAGGGAATGAGCAGTTCTTC CASSPGLQGNEQFF
TRBJ2-2 TRBD2 . TRBV11-3 TGTGCCAGCAGCGGGACTAGCGGGATGGTCACCGGGGAGCTGTTTTTT CASSGTSGMVTGELFF
TRBJ1-2 . . TRBV6-5 TGTGCCAGCGAAGGAGGGAGCTATGGCTACACCTTC CASEGGSYGYTF
TRBJ1-4 TRBD1 . TRBV5-1 TGCGCCAGCAGCATAGGACAGGGGGCAGCTAATGAAAAACTGTTTTTT CASSIGQGAANEKLFF
TRBJ2-5 TRBD1 . TRBV11-3 TGTGCCAGCAGCTTAGAAGGTCCGGGACAGGGACAAGAGACCCAGTACTTC CASSLEGPGQGQETQYF
TRBJ2-5 . once TRBV21-1 TGTGCCAGCAGCAACTCCGATGGGACTGTACAAGAGACCCAGTACTTC CASSNSDGTVQETQYF
TRBJ1-6 . . TRBV7-2 TGTGCCAGCAGCTTAGCGCTTACTAGAGGTTCACCCCTCCACTTT CASSLALTRGSPLHF
TRBJ2-3 . . TRBV11-3 TGTGCCAGCAGCGGGAATAGCGGAGATACGCAGTATTTT CASSGNSGDTQYF
TRBJ2-1 . . TRBV5-1 TGCGCCAGCAGTATTACACGGGAGGAGCAGTTCTTC CASSITREEQFF
TRBJ2-2 . . TRBV6-5 TGTGCCAGCAGAAAGCGAACGAACACCGGGGAGCTGTTTTTT CASRKRTNTGELFF
TRBJ1-1 . . TRBV6-1 TGTGCCAGCAGTGAATCGGCGGGAAGCACTGAAGCTTTCTTT CASSESAGSTEAFF
TRBJ2-3 TRBD2 . TRBV27 TGTGCCAGCAGTATTACCACTAGCGCGACGAGGACACACCCAAGTAATTTT CASSITTSATRTHPSNF
TRBJ2-2 TRBD2 . TRBV28 TGTGCCAGCAGTTTATCTATTAGACTAGCCGGCGGGGAGCTGTTTTTT CASSLSIRLAGGELFF
TRBJ2-3 TRBD2 . TRBV10-3 TGTGCCATCACGACTAGCGGGAGCGTGGCCACAGATACGCAGTATTTT CAITTSGSVATDTQYF
TRBJ1-5 TRBD1 . TRBV28 TGTGCCAGCAGCCCCGGGGGACAGGGCCATCAGCCCCAGCATTTT CASSPGGQGHQPQHF
TRBJ2-4 . . TRBV28 TGTGCCAGCAAACAGGGGGGGTCCAAAAACATTCAGTACTTC CASKQGGSKNIQYF
TRBJ1-3 TRBD1 . TRBV7-9 TGTGCCAGCAGCGGTTCAGGGGGTGCTGGAAACACCATATATTTT CASSGSGGAGNTIYF
TRBJ2-7 . once TRBV19 TGTGCCAGTAGTATATCGGGAGAACAATACGAGCAGTACTTC CASSISGEQYEQYF
TRBJ1-2 . . TRBV3-1/TRBV3-2 TGTGCCAGCAGCCAAGATCAGGGTGGCTATGGCTACACCTTC CASSQDQGGYGYTF
TRBJ2-3 TRBD2 once TRBV20-1 TGCAGTGCTAGTTATCCGAGGACTAGCGGGAGTAAGGATACGCAGTATTTT CSASYPRTSGSKDTQYF
TRBJ1-1 . . TRBV29-1 TGCAGCGTGACCCTAGGGGGAGGGACTGAAGCTTTCTTT CSVTLGGGTEAFF
TRBJ2-7 . . TRBV21-1 TGTGCCAGCAGAACCCAAGGGACTAGCGGGAGCCCCTACGAGCAGTACTTC CASRTQGTSGSPYEQYF
TRBJ2-3 . . TRBV6-4 TGTGCCAGCAGTGAGGGGAGTACAGATACGCAGTATTTT CASSEGSTDTQYF